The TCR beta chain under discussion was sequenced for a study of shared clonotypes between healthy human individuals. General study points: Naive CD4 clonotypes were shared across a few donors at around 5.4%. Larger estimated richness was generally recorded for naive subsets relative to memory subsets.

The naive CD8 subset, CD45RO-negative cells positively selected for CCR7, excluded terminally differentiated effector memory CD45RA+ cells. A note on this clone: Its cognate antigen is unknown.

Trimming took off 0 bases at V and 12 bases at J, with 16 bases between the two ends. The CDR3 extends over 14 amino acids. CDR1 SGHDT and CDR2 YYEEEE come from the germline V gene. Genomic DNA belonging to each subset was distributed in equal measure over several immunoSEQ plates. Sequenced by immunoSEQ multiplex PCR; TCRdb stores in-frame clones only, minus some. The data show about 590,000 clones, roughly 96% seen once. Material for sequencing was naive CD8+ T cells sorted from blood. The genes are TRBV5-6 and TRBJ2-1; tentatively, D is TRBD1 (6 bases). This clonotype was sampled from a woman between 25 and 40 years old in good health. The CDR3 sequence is CASSLDPGQLRQFF. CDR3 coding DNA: TGTGCCAGCAGCTTGGATCCGGGACAATTAAGGCAGTTCTTC.